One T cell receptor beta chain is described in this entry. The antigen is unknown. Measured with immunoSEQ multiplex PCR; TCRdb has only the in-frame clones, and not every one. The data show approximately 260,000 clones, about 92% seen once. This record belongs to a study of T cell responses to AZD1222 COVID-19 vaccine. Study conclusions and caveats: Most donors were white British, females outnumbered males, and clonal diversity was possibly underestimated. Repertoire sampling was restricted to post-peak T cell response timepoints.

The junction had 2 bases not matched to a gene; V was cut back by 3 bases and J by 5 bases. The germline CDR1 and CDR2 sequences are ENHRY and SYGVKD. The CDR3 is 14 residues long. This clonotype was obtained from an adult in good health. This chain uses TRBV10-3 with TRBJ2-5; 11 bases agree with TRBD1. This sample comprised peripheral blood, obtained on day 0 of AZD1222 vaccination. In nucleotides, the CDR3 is TGTGCCATCAGTGATCGGGACAGGGGGGAGACCCAGTACTTC. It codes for CAISDRDRGETQYF.